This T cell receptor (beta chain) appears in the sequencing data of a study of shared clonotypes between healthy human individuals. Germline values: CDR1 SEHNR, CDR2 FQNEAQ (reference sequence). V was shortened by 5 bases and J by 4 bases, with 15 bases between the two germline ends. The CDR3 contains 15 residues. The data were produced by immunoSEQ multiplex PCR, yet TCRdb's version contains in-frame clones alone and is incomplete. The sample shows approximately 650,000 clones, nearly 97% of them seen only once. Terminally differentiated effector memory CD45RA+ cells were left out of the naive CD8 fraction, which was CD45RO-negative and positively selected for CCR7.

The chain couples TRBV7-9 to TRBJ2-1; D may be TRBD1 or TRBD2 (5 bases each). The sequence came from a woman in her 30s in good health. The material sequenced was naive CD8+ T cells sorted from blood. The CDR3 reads CASSPNRDRYNEQFF. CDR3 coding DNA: TGTGCCAGCAGCCCAAACCGGGACCGATACAATGAGCAGTTCTTC. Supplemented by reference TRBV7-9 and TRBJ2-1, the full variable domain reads DTGVSQNPRHKITKRGQNVTFRCDPISEHNRLYWYRQTLGQGPEFLTYFQNEAQLEKSRLLSDRFSAERPKGSFSTLEIQRTEQGDSAMYLCASSPNRDRYNEQFFGPGTRLTVL.